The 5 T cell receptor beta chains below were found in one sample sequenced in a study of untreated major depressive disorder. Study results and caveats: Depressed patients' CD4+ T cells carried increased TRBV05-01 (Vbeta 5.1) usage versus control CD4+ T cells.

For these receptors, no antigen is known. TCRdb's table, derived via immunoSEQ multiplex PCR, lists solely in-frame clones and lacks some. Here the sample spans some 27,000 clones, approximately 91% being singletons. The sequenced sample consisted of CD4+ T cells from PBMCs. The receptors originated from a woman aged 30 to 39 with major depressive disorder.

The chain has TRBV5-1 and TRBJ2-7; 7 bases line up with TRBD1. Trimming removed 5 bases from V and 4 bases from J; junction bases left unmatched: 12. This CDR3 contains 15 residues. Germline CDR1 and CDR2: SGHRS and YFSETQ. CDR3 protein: CASRLRAGGNYEQYF. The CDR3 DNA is TGCGCCAGCAGGCTTAGGGCAGGGGGAAATTACGAGCAGTACTTC.

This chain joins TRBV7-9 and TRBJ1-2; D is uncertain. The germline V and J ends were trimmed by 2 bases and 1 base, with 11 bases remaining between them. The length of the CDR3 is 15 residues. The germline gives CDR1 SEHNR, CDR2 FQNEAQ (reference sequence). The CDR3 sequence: CASSLYLGYNYGYTF. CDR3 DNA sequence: TGTGCCAGCAGCTTATACCTGGGATATAACTATGGCTACACCTTC.

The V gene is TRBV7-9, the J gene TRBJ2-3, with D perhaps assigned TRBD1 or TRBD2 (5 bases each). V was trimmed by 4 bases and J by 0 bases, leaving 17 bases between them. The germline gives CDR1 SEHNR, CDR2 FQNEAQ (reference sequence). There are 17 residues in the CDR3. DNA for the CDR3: TGTGCCAGCAGCTCCCCCCTCTTGGGGACGAGCACAGATACGCAGTATTTT. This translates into CASSSPLLGTSTDTQYF.

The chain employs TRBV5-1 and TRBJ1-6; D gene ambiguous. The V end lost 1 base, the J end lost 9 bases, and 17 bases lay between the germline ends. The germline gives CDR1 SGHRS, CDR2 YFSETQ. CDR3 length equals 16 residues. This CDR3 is CASSLFSAGSGSPLHF. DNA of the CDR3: TGCGCCAGCAGCTTGTTCTCGGCCGGGTCCGGTTCACCCCTCCACTTT.

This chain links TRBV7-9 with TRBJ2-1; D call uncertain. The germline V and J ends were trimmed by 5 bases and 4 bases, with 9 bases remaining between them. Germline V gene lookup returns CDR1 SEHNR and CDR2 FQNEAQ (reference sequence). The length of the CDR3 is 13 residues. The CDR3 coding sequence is TGTGCCAGCAGCCCCGGATCTTACAATGAGCAGTTCTTC. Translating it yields CASSPGSYNEQFF.